The 7 T cell receptor beta chains reported below all come from one sample, sequenced in a study of beta chain features in type 1 diabetes. Sequencing targeted expressed TCRB transcripts, as all isolated RNA had been reverse transcribed. The protocol was immunoSEQ multiplex PCR, while the TCRdb copy is restricted to in-frame clones and leaves out a portion. Among roughly 240,000 clones, over 12% were seen once, and the ten largest hold about 0.024%. Sequenced material: naive CD4+ T cells from blood. The receptors derive from a middle-aged woman in good health.

The table lists this clone with a few counts. CDR3 loop: CASRGVGSGVSYNEQFF. CDR3 DNA: TGCGCCAGCAGGGGAGTGGGGTCCGGGGTCTCCTACAATGAGCAGTTCTTC. The V gene is TRBV5-1, the J gene TRBJ2-1; perhaps TRBD2 as D (5 bases). The CDR3 has 17 residues. Germline V CDR1 and CDR2: SGHRS, YFSETQ. V was shortened by 5 bases and J by 0 bases, with 18 bases between the two germline ends.

The table lists this clone with a few counts. J is TRBJ1-6 and V is TRBV2, with D maybe TRBD1 (6 bases). CDR3 length: 16 amino acids. Trimming removed 2 bases at V and 5 bases at J, with 13 bases between. Germline V gene sequence: CDR1 SNHLY, CDR2 FYNNEI. The CDR3 reads CASSEPQGFHNSPLHF. The CDR3 coding sequence is TGTGCCAGCAGTGAACCCCAGGGGTTCCATAATTCACCCCTCCACTTT.

In its sample, this clone was seen a few times. J is TRBJ2-7 and V is TRBV6-5, with TRBD2 matching 10 bases. V was clipped by 8 bases and J by 3 bases; unmatched bases: 4. The CDR3 is 13 amino acids. Germline CDR1 and CDR2: MNHEY and SVGAGI. The CDR3 protein is CASGRTSGYEQYF. Written as DNA, the CDR3 is TGTGCCAGCGGTCGGACTAGCGGCTACGAGCAGTACTTC.

This clone was observed a handful of times. The genes are TRBV13 and TRBJ1-3; 7 bases align to TRBD1. Trimming took 5 bases from V and 2 from J; bases not matched to a gene: 3. The CDR3 contains 14 residues. From germline, CDR1 is PRHDT and CDR2 FYEKMQ (reference sequence). CDR3 residues: CASSRQGAGNTIYF. The CDR3 DNA is TGTGCCAGCAGCCGACAGGGCGCTGGAAACACCATATATTTT.

This clone was recorded a few times. The chain recombines TRBV9 with TRBJ2-3, with 7 bases matching TRBD1. Germline values: CDR1 SGDLS, CDR2 YYNGEE. CDR3 size: 13 residues. Trimming took 3 bases from V and 7 from J; bases not matched to a gene: 5. The CDR3 is CASSGDRWNTQYF. The CDR3 bases are TGTGCCAGCAGCGGGGACAGATGGAATACGCAGTATTTT.

Only a few counts were recorded for this clone. This chain uses TRBV25-1 with TRBJ1-4; 8 bases are shared with TRBD1. The CDR3 totals 16 residues. Germline loops: CDR1 MGHDK, CDR2 SYGVNS. The V gene end was trimmed by 1 base and the J gene end by 4 bases; junction bases not matched to a gene: 5. CDR3 residues: CASSEFPGQGNEKLFF. CDR3 nucleotide sequence: TGTGCCAGCAGTGAATTTCCCGGACAGGGTAATGAAAAACTGTTTTTT.

This rearrangement joins TRBV9 to TRBJ2-7; 7 nucleotides match TRBD1. Germline CDR1 reads SGDLS; CDR2 reads YYNGEE. The CDR3 runs 12 residues. V trimming: 0 bases; J trimming: 6 bases; junction bases outside the gene matches: 0. The CDR3 DNA sequence: TGTGCCAGCAGCGTAGAGGGGGCCGAGCAGTACTTC. Encoded protein: CASSVEGAEQYF.